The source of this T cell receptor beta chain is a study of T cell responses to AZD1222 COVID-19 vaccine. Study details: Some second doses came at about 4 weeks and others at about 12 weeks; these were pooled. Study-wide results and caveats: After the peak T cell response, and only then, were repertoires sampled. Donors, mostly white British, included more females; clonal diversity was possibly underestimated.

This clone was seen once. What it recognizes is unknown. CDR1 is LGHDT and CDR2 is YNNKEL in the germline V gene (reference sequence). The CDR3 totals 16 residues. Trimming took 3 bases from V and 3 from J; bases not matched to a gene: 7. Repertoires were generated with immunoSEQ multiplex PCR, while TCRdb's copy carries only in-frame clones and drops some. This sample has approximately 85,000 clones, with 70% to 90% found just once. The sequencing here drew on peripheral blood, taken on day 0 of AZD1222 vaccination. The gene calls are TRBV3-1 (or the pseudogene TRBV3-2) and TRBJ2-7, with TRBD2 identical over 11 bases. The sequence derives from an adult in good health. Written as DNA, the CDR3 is TGTGCCAGCAGCCACGACACTAGCGGGAGAAGCTACGAGCAGTACTTC. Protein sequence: CASSHDTSGRSYEQYF.